Only a few counts were recorded for the clone carrying this TCR beta chain. The data derive from a study of regulatory T cells in long-lasting Graves disease. Time point defined: newly diagnosed GD, antithyroid drugs for less than 3 months. With RNA extracted from PBMCs as input, the TCR library was made. Per germline, CDR1 SGHNT and CDR2 YYREEE (reference sequence). The CDR3 length is 13 residues. V was shortened by 4 bases and J by 3 bases, with 10 bases between the two germline ends. For TCR beta, libraries came from iRepertoire HTBI primers and Arm-PCR of CDR3 regions. MiXCR, run by TCRdb on the multiplex PCR reads, gives a single entry per CDR3 protein. The sample consists of 580,000 or so distinct CDR3 sequences, roughly 15% of them appearing once. These data were likewise used in another study, on T cells in Graves' hyperthyroidism and ophthalmopathy.

Sample: peripheral blood mononuclear cells (PBMCs), taken at new diagnosis, from a patient treated with antithyroid drugs. The sequence derives from a man between 18 and 29 years old with Graves disease. This chain connects TRBV5-4 to TRBJ1-1; weak D call: TRBD1 (5 bases). CDR3 region: CASSTDSYTEAFF. The CDR3 DNA reads as TGTGCCAGCAGCACTGACAGCTACACTGAAGCTTTCTTT.